What follows are 2 T cell receptor beta chains derived from one specimen sequenced in a study of T-cell memory formation after mild COVID-19. TCRdb passed the 5' RACE reads through MiXCR, listing each CDR3 protein once. The data hold under 350,000 distinct CDR3 sequences, with roughly 17% observed a single time. Sequencing was performed on PBMCs or a T cell subset sorted from them (not recorded which). These receptors all come from a man younger than 30 who had mild COVID-19 (a few samples of this study predate the infection). Cell type and time point are not known.

This clonotype was picked up a small number of times. The genes are TRBV20-1 and TRBJ1-2; D gene uncertain. Germline V gives CDR1 DFQATT, CDR2 SNEGSKA (reference sequence). The CDR3 has 8 residues. With 6 bases removed from V and 7 bases from J, the gap between germline ends came to 3 bases. CDR3 in DNA: TGCAGTGCCCGTGGCTACACCTTC. Translated, it gives CSARGYTF.

By sample share, this clonotype is large. The chain has TRBV27 and TRBJ2-1; 8 nucleotides align to TRBD2. V shed 10 bases and J 15 bases; nucleotides not matched to a gene: 14. CDR3 length equals 12 residues. The germline V gene encodes CDR1 MNHEY and CDR2 SMNVEV (reference sequence). CDR3 nucleotide sequence: TGTGCCACCGGGACTAGAGGGGGGGGTCGGTTCTTC. This codes for CATGTRGGGRFF.